This TCR beta chain derives from a study of blood T cells in healthy people across ages. Trimming took off 1 base at V and 2 bases at J, with 14 bases between the two ends. Germline V gives CDR1 SGHTA, CDR2 FQGNSA. This CDR3 is 16 amino acids long. The authors ran a second PCR of about 6 to 12 cycles using a sample-barcoded 5' primer and a J-beta primer mix. One entry per CDR3 protein, called by TCRdb with MiXCR from the 5' RACE reads. The sample lists 650,000 to 950,000 distinct CDR3 sequences; under 45% were seen once. This clonotype was seen a few times. This chain links TRBV7-2 with TRBJ1-2; D is uncertain. The sequence came from a man in his fifties or sixties in good health. The source material was blood. CDR3 DNA sequence: TGTGCCAGCAGCTTAGTTAGAGGGAATAGAAACTATGGCTACACCTTC. This gives the protein CASSLVRGNRNYGYTF. The full variable domain, with the rest looked up from reference TRBV7-2 and TRBJ1-2, is GAGVSQSPSNKVTEKGKDVELRCDPISGHTALYWYRQSLGQGLEFLIYFQGNSAPDKSGLPSDRFSAERTGGSVSTLTIQRTQQEDSAVYLCASSLVRGNRNYGYTFGSGTRLTVV.